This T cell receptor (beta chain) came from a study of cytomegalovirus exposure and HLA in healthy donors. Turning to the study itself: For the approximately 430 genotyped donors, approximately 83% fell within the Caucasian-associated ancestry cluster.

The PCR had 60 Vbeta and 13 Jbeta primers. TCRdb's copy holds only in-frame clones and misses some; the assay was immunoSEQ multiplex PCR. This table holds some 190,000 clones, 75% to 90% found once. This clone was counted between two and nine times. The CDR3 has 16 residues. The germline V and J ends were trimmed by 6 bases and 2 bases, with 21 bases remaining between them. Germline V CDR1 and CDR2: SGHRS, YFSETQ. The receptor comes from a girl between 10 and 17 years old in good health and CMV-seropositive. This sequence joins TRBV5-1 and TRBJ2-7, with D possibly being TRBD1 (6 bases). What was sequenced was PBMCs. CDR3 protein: CASTVSGALGAYEQYF. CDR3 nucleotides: TGCGCCAGCACCGTCTCAGGGGCCCTGGGAGCCTACGAGCAGTACTTC.